This T cell receptor (beta chain) was recorded in a study of PD-1 blockade in classical Hodgkin lymphoma. Repertoires were generated with immunoSEQ multiplex PCR, while TCRdb's copy carries only in-frame clones and drops some. The profile shows tens of thousands of clones, roughly 82% of them singletons. Study-wide results and limits: CD4+ but not CD8+ TCR diversity rose significantly by C4D1. Why the repertoires differ is still unclear, perhaps disease activity or prior therapy. The baseline diversity of complete responders showed similarity to that of newly diagnosed patients.

CDR3 length equals 15 residues. The germline CDR1 and CDR2 sequences are SGHVS and FQNEAQ. V lost 2 bases, J lost 4 bases, and 13 bases lay in between. Each patient experienced a relapse that followed autologous stem cell transplantation, and brentuximab vedotin exposure varied. On this clone: The antigen is undetermined.

This chain uses TRBV7-8 with TRBJ2-3; perhaps TRBD1 as D (6 bases). The TCR originated in a human donor with classical Hodgkin lymphoma. Sequences were derived from peripheral blood mononuclear cells (PBMCs), sampled before the second cycle of nivolumab. The DNA for the CDR3 is TGTGCCAGCAGCTTAACGCAGGGGTGGTCAGATACGCAGTATTTT. It encodes CASSLTQGWSDTQYF.